This T cell receptor beta chain was obtained from a study of shared clonotypes between healthy human individuals. The CDR3 runs 13 residues. CDR1 GTSNPN and CDR2 SVGIG come from the germline V gene (reference sequence). Trimming stripped 3 bases from V and 5 bases from J, with 11 bases between. The protocol was immunoSEQ multiplex PCR, while the TCRdb copy is restricted to in-frame clones and leaves out a portion. This repertoire shows a few million clones, approximately 95% found once; its top ten account for about 0.41%. The origin of this receptor is a man between 18 and 35 years old in good health. Some clones in this sample may be carry-over from other donors' samples. The genes are TRBV30 and TRBJ1-5, with unresolved D. Specimen: naive CD4+ T cells from PBMCs. Subset defined: CD45RA+ positively selected. The CDR3 protein is CAWSEYSDQPQHF. CDR3 in DNA: TGTGCCTGGAGCGAATATTCGGATCAGCCCCAGCATTTT.